Listed here are 31 T cell receptor beta chains from one sample, sequenced in a study of blood T cell repertoires in COVID-19. Clones were sequenced by immunoSEQ multiplex PCR, and TCRdb holds only the in-frame ones, with some missing. Among some 120,000 clones, 80% to 90% were seen once, and the ten largest hold roughly 5.5%. Material: peripheral blood. These TCRs come from a man older than 75 with active or convalescent COVID-19.

The chain is built from TRBV5-1 and TRBJ2-7; 11 bases are a match to TRBD2. Per the germline V gene, CDR1 is SGHRS and CDR2 is YFSETQ. Trimming took 0 bases from V and 2 from J; bases not matched to a gene: 1. The CDR3 has 15 amino acids. The CDR3 nucleotides read TGCGCCAGCAGCTTGGATAGCGGGGGGGCCTACGAGCAGTACTTC. Amino acid sequence: CASSLDSGGAYEQYF.

The genes are TRBV12-3 or TRBV12-4 and TRBJ2-1; TRBD1 might be the D (5 bases). The CDR3 has 11 amino acids. V was pared by 0 bases and J by 13 bases, with 7 bases between. CDR3 DNA: TGTGCCAGCAGTTTAGCTGGACAACAGTTCTTC. Residues: CASSLAGQQFF.

The J gene is TRBJ2-5, the V gene TRBV6-5; 8 nucleotides match TRBD1. The V gene end was trimmed by 6 bases and the J gene end by 5 bases; junction bases not matched to a gene: 8. This CDR3 region has 14 residues. Germline V gives CDR1 MNHEY, CDR2 SVGAGI. The CDR3 here is CASRRQGWGETQYF. For the CDR3, the DNA is TGTGCCAGCAGGAGACAGGGGTGGGGGGAGACCCAGTACTTC.

The chain combines TRBV9 with TRBJ1-5, with a weak D call TRBD1 (6 bases). The CDR3 extends over 18 amino acids. The germline gives CDR1 SGDLS, CDR2 YYNGEE. Trimming left V 4 bases short and J 4 bases short, with 24 bases between. This CDR3 is CASSLPSGANLINQPQHF. As DNA, the CDR3 is TGTGCCAGCAGCCTTCCATCAGGGGCGAACCTTATAAATCAGCCCCAGCATTTT.

This clone was counted only a few times. The J gene is TRBJ2-5, the V gene TRBV29-1, with a tentative D call TRBD2 (7 bases). The germline CDR1 and CDR2 sequences are SQVTM and ANQGSEA. This CDR3 spans 17 amino acids. The V gene lost 7 bases and the J gene lost 4 bases, with 28 bases spanning the gap. The CDR3, as DNA: TGCAGCGCAAACCGAGAAGGCTGGGGGGGGGCGAGAGAGACCCAGTACTTC. Encoded protein: CSANREGWGGARETQYF.

This chain uses TRBV19 with TRBJ2-1, with D possibly being TRBD2 (5 bases). CDR3 length: 16 residues. Germline assignment: CDR1 LNHDA and CDR2 SQIVND (reference sequence). Deletions cut 2 bases from V and 0 bases from J, with 11 bases between. Here the CDR3 reads CASSIREGSSYNEQFF. DNA of the CDR3: TGTGCCAGTAGTATACGAGAGGGAAGCTCCTACAATGAGCAGTTCTTC. The whole variable domain, filled in from reference TRBV19 and TRBJ2-1, reads DGGITQSPKYLFRKEGQNVTLSCEQNLNHDAMYWYRQDPGQGLRLIYYSQIVNDFQKGDIAEGYSVSREKKESFPLTVTSAQKNPTAFYLCASSIREGSSYNEQFFGPGTRLTVL.

The J gene is TRBJ2-5, the V gene TRBV24-1, with TRBD2 matching over 12 bases. This CDR3 spans 17 amino acids. CDR1 and CDR2 (germline): KGHDR, SFDVKD. J gave up 5 bases and V 1 base, and 7 bases lay outside the gene matches. CDR3 sequence: CATSDFGLAGGQETQYF. DNA of the CDR3: TGTGCCACCAGTGATTTTGGGCTAGCGGGGGGGCAGGAGACCCAGTACTTC.

This clone showed up just a few times. The chain carries TRBV5-6 and TRBJ1-2, with D tentatively TRBD1 (6 bases). Trimming removed 0 bases from V and 4 bases from J, with 13 bases in between. This CDR3 contains 15 residues. CDR1 and CDR2 from the germline V gene are SGHDT and YYEEEE. The CDR3 nucleotides are TGTGCCAGCAGCTTGGCTCCAGGGGACATCTATGGCTACACCTTC. Its protein is CASSLAPGDIYGYTF.

On this clone: Different DNA sequences within this sample yield the same CDR3. The chain joins TRBV7-2 to TRBJ1-1, with D perhaps matching TRBD1 (5 bases). V lost 4 bases and J lost 1, with 7 bases in between. CDR3 length: 13 amino acids. Germline V gene lookup returns CDR1 SGHTA and CDR2 FQGNSA. DNA of the CDR3: TGTGCCAGCAGCTCTACAGGGAACACTGAAGCTTTCTTT. Translated, it gives CASSSTGNTEAFF.

The chain uses TRBV28 and TRBJ1-5; 7 bases are a match to TRBD1. This CDR3 is built from 14 residues. Germline V lookup: CDR1 MDHEN, CDR2 SYDVKM. V trimming: 6 bases; J trimming: 4 bases; junction bases outside the gene matches: 6. CDR3 residues: CASRQGSSNQPQHF. As DNA, the CDR3 is TGTGCCAGCAGACAGGGGTCCTCAAATCAGCCCCAGCATTTT.

The chain links TRBV6-2 or TRBV6-3 to TRBJ2-5; 8 bases are shared with TRBD1. CDR1 is MNHEY, CDR2 SVGEGT, per germline. V lost 6 bases, J lost 5 bases, and 5 bases stayed unmatched. The CDR3 contains 13 residues. The CDR3: CASSRGLGETQYF. The CDR3 nucleotides are TGTGCCAGCAGCAGGGGGCTGGGGGAGACCCAGTACTTC.

V is TRBV6-6 and J is TRBJ2-3; 10 nucleotides line up with TRBD2. Germline values: CDR1 MNHNY, CDR2 SVGAGI (reference sequence). This CDR3 contains 16 residues. The trim removed 8 bases at V and 0 bases at J, leaving 8 bases unmatched. The CDR3 sequence: CASSGLARTSTDTQYF. CDR3 DNA sequence: TGTGCCAGCTCGGGACTAGCGAGAACTAGCACAGATACGCAGTATTTT.

The V call is TRBV11-2, the J call TRBJ2-5; 7 positions match TRBD1. This CDR3 is built from 13 residues. V was clipped by 7 bases and J by 3 bases; unmatched bases: 5. Germline CDR1 reads SGHAT; CDR2 reads FQNNGV. CDR3 nucleotide sequence: TGTGCCAGCACACAGGGACAGAAAGAGACCCAGTACTTC. The encoded protein is CASTQGQKETQYF.

The chain carries TRBV21-1 and TRBJ1-1; the DNA was not compared with TRBD1, the D call given in the table. TRBV21-1 is annotated as a pseudogene. The CDR3 runs 14 residues. The CDR3, as DNA: TGTGCCAGCAGAACCGACAGCCCGAACACTGAAGCTTTCTTT. Translation gives CASRTDSPNTEAFF.

This rearrangement joins TRBV7-3 to TRBJ2-3; 12 nucleotides agree with TRBD2. V was pared by 2 bases and J by 5 bases, with 11 bases of the junction left unmatched. The CDR3 is 18 residues long. The germline V gene has CDR1 SGHTA and CDR2 FQGTGA. Here the CDR3 reads CASSLVTGLAGLGDTQYF. The CDR3 coding sequence is TGTGCCAGCAGCTTAGTAACCGGACTAGCGGGGCTGGGAGATACGCAGTATTTT.

Worth noting for this clone: This same CDR3 is encoded by further DNA sequences in the sample. The chain couples TRBV7-2 to TRBJ1-5; D call uncertain. The CDR3 runs 12 residues. Germline V CDR1 and CDR2: SGHTA, FQGNSA. Trimming took off 4 bases at V and 4 bases at J, with 5 bases between the two ends. CDR3 sequence: CASSSLNQPQHF. CDR3 nucleotides: TGTGCCAGCAGCTCCTTAAATCAGCCCCAGCATTTT.

The chain is built from TRBV5-1 and TRBJ2-7; 8 bases agree with TRBD1. The CDR3 spans 14 residues. Germline V gene data show CDR1 as SGHRS and CDR2 as YFSETQ. J gave up 5 bases and V 3 bases, and 7 bases lay outside the gene matches. In DNA, the CDR3 is TGCGCCAGCAGCTACGGACAGGGTACGGACGAGCAGTACTTC. Residues: CASSYGQGTDEQYF.

The chain is built from TRBV24-1 and TRBJ2-1, with TRBD1 identical over 9 bases. V lost 4 bases to trimming and J lost 9 bases; unmatched junction nucleotides: 9. The V gene's germline CDR1 is KGHDR and CDR2 SFDVKD. This CDR3 has 15 residues. The CDR3 DNA reads TGTGCCACCAGTGACCCCCGGACAGGGGATAGTGAGCAGTTCTTC. Its protein product is CATSDPRTGDSEQFF.

The chain couples TRBV11-2 to TRBJ1-4, with TRBD1 identical over 7 bases. This CDR3 is built from 15 residues. V lost 4 bases and J lost 4; bases outside the gene matches: 6. CDR1 is SGHAT and CDR2 is FQNNGV in the germline V gene. Here the CDR3 reads CASSSWTGFNEKLFF. CDR3 bases: TGTGCCAGCAGCTCGTGGACAGGTTTTAATGAAAAACTGTTTTTT. Full variable domain (missing parts from reference TRBV11-2 and TRBJ1-4): EAGVAQSPRYKIIEKRQSVAFWCNPISGHATLYWYQQILGQGPKLLIQFQNNGVVDDSQLPKDRFSAERLKGVDSTLKIQPAKLEDSAVYLCASSSWTGFNEKLFFGSGTQLSVL.

This clone was detected only once. The rearrangement links TRBV3-1 (or the pseudogene TRBV3-2) to TRBJ2-3; maybe TRBD2 (6 bases). The CDR3 runs to 16 residues. Trimming stripped 6 bases from V and 8 bases from J, with 24 bases between. Per the germline V gene, CDR1 is LGHDT and CDR2 is YNNKEL (reference sequence). The CDR3 sequence is CASSKVPAGGEVTQYF. As DNA, the CDR3 is TGTGCCAGCAGTAAAGTCCCAGCGGGCGGCGAGGTTACGCAGTATTTT.

The chain has TRBV10-3 and TRBJ1-4; weak D call: TRBD1 (5 bases). The CDR3 spans 14 residues. Germline V lookup: CDR1 ENHRY, CDR2 SYGVKD. The V end was cut by 3 bases, the J end by 8 bases, with 13 bases between. CDR3 bases: TGTGCCATCAGTGACGACGGGGGAGGCGAAAAACTGTTTTTT. Its protein product is CAISDDGGGEKLFF.

This clone was recorded once. V and J are TRBV4-3 and TRBJ2-7, with TRBD2 as a possible D gene (6 bases). The V end lost 0 bases, the J end lost 3 bases, and 15 bases lay between the germline ends. The germline gives CDR1 LGHNA, CDR2 YSLEER. The CDR3 runs 16 residues. CDR3 sequence (DNA): TGCGCCAGCAGCCAAGATAGGGGTAGCGGCGACTACGAGCAGTACTTC. Amino acid sequence: CASSQDRGSGDYEQYF.

The V call is TRBV6-5, the J call TRBJ2-5; 11 bases are shared with TRBD2. The CDR3 covers 13 residues. Germline CDR1 is MNHEY and CDR2 is SVGAGI. V lost 10 bases, J lost 4 bases, and 5 bases stayed unmatched. CDR3 in amino acids: CATKLAGAETQYF. CDR3 sequence (DNA): TGTGCCACCAAACTAGCGGGGGCAGAGACCCAGTACTTC.

V gene TRBV6-2 or TRBV6-3 combines with J gene TRBJ2-3; D unclear. The CDR3 spans 13 residues. The V gene's germline CDR1 is MNHEY and CDR2 SVGEGT. V was shortened by 5 bases and J by 3 bases, with 9 bases between the two germline ends. Written as DNA, the CDR3 is TGTGCCAGCAGTCTCGACATTACAGATACGCAGTATTTT. Encoded protein: CASSLDITDTQYF.

The V gene is TRBV3-1 (or the pseudogene TRBV3-2), the J gene TRBJ2-2; 11 nucleotides agree with TRBD2. The CDR3 runs 18 residues. With 6 bases clipped from V and 1 base from J, the junction kept 10 bases outside the gene matches. Germline CDR1 LGHDT, CDR2 YNNKEL (reference sequence). Here the CDR3 DNA reads TGTGCCAGCAGTCGTAGCGGGGGGGCTCTACGGAACACCGGGGAGCTGTTTTTT. Encoded protein: CASSRSGGALRNTGELFF.

The rearrangement uses TRBV12-5 and TRBJ2-3; 8 nucleotides match TRBD2. Germline CDR1 and CDR2: LGHNT and FRNRAP. The length of the CDR3 is 15 residues. J gave up 3 bases and V 3 bases, and 5 bases lay outside the gene matches. The CDR3: CASGFRSSGTDTQYF. CDR3 DNA sequence: TGTGCTAGTGGTTTCAGGTCTAGCGGGACAGATACGCAGTATTTT.

The chain joins TRBV30 to TRBJ2-3; 9 bases fit TRBD1. The CDR3 consists of 14 residues. Germline trimming cut 5 bases from V and 1 base from J; bases unmatched to any gene: 4. The germline gives CDR1 GTSNPN, CDR2 SVGIG (reference sequence). CDR3: CAWGQGFGTDTQYF. The CDR3 nucleotides read TGTGCCTGGGGACAGGGGTTCGGCACAGATACGCAGTATTTT. The full variable domain, its missing parts supplied by reference TRBV30 and TRBJ2-3, is SQTIHQWPATLVQPVGSPLSLECTVEGTSNPNLYWYRQAAGRGLQLLFYSVGIGQISSEVPQNLSASRPQDRQFILSSKKLLLSDSGFYLCAWGQGFGTDTQYFGPGTRLTVL.

The chain uses TRBV3-1 (or the pseudogene TRBV3-2) and TRBJ1-3, with a tentative D call TRBD1 (5 bases). The CDR3 contains 15 residues. V was clipped by 1 base and J by 3 bases, with 10 bases between them. Germline V lookup: CDR1 LGHDT, CDR2 YNNKEL (reference sequence). The CDR3 DNA sequence: TGTGCCAGCAGCCAAGTTTTGGGGGGTGGAAACACCATATATTTT. As protein: CASSQVLGGGNTIYF.

This chain connects TRBV12-5 to TRBJ2-7; D is possibly TRBD1 (5 bases). Germline assignment: CDR1 LGHNT and CDR2 FRNRAP. Trimming removed 5 bases from V and 5 bases from J, with 16 bases in between. This CDR3 has 14 residues. DNA for the CDR3: TGTGCTAGTGGTCCAGGGTCCCTCTTCCACGAGCAGTACTTC. Its protein is CASGPGSLFHEQYF.

The chain has TRBV11-2 and TRBJ1-5, with a weak D call TRBD1 (6 bases). The CDR3 contains 16 residues. Trimming took off 5 bases at V and 3 bases at J, with 17 bases between the two ends. Germline CDR1 is SGHAT and CDR2 is FQNNGV. DNA for the CDR3: TGTGCCAGCAGCCTTCGAGGGCGACAGGACAATCAGCCCCAGCATTTT. Protein: CASSLRGRQDNQPQHF.

The genes are TRBV7-2 and TRBJ2-7; D might be TRBD2 (6 bases). CDR1 and CDR2 (germline): SGHTA, FQGNSA. The CDR3 is made up of 14 amino acids. V was clipped by 5 bases and J by 0 bases, with 11 bases between them. CDR3 sequence: CASSPWRASYEQYF. The CDR3 region has the DNA TGTGCCAGCAGCCCTTGGAGGGCCTCCTACGAGCAGTACTTC.